This TCR beta chain was sequenced for a study of blood T cell repertoires in COVID-19. Trimming pared 4 bases from V and 0 bases from J, leaving 10 bases between. Germline loops: CDR1 MNHEY, CDR2 SMNVEV (reference sequence). The CDR3 extends over 16 amino acids. TCRdb keeps only in-frame clones here, not all; method: immunoSEQ multiplex PCR. The sample records 60,000 to 75,000 clones, 65% to 85% being singletons. The table lists this clone with a count of one. This sequence originates from a woman in her forties or fifties with active or convalescent COVID-19. The sample comprised peripheral blood. The chain recombines TRBV27 with TRBJ1-6; D may be TRBD1 (5 bases). CDR3 loop: CASSWTLSSYNSPLHF. CDR3 sequence (DNA): TGTGCCAGCAGTTGGACATTGAGCTCCTATAATTCACCCCTCCACTTT.